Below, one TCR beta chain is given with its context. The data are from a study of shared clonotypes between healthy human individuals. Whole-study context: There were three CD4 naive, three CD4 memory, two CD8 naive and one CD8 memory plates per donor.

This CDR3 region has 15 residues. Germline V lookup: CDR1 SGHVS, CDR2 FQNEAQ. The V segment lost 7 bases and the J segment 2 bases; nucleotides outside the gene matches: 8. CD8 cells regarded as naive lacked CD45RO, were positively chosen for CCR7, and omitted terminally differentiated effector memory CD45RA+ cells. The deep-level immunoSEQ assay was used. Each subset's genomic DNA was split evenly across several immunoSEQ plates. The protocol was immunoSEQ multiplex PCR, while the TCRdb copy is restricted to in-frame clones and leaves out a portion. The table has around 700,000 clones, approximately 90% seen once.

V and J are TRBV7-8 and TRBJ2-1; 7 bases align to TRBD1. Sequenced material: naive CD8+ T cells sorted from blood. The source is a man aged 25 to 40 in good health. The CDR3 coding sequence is TGTGCCAGCACTCACCGACAGGGTCCCTACAATGAGCAGTTCTTC. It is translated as CASTHRQGPYNEQFF.